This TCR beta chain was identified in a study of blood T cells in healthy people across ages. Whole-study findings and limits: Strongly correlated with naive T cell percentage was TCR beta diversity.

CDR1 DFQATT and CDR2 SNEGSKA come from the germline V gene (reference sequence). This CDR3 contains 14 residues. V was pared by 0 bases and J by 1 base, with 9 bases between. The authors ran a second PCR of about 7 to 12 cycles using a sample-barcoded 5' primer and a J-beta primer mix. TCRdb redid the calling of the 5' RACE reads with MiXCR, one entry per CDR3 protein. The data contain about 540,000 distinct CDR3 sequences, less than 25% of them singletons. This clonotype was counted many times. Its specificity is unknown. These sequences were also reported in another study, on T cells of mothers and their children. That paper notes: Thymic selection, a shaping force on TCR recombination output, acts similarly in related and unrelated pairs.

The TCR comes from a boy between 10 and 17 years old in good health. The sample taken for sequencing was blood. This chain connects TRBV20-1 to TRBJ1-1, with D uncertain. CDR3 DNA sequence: TGCAGTGCTAGAGATCGAGTCAAGAACACTGAAGCTTTCTTT. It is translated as CSARDRVKNTEAFF.